This passage covers 7 T cell receptor beta chains from one sample sequenced in a study of shared T cell receptors in the human thymus. Assay: immunoSEQ multiplex PCR; the TCRdb copy retains only in-frame clones and omits some. The sample contains hundreds of thousands of clones, 85% to 90% of which appear only once. The data also belong to a second study, concerning human thymus T cells.

The material sequenced was thymocytes. Receptors were obtained from a boy less than two years old with a congenital heart defect.

This chain links TRBV5-1 with TRBJ2-7; weak D call: TRBD2 (6 bases). CDR1 SGHRS and CDR2 YFSETQ come from the germline V gene. The V end was cut by 4 bases, the J end by 2 bases, with 16 bases between. This CDR3 is built from 15 residues. CDR3 sequence reads: CASSATGGIAYEQYF. The CDR3 bases are TGCGCCAGCAGCGCCACCGGAGGGATCGCCTACGAGCAGTACTTC. Looking up the rest from reference TRBV5-1 and TRBJ2-7 gives the full variable domain: KAGVTQTPRYLIKTRGQQVTLSCSPISGHRSVSWYQQTPGQGLQFLFEYFSETQRNKGNFPGRFSGRQFSNSRSEMNVSTLELGDSALYLCASSATGGIAYEQYFGPGTRLTVT.

The CDR3 is CASSFSGDTYEQYF. CDR3 nucleotide sequence: TGCGCCAGCAGCTTTAGCGGGGATACCTACGAGCAGTACTTC. The chain is built from TRBV5-1 and TRBJ2-7; TRBD2 matches at 8 bases. The V and J ends lost 2 bases and 2 bases, in that order; junction bases with no gene match: 3. From germline, CDR1 is SGHRS and CDR2 YFSETQ. The CDR3 runs 14 residues.

The chain combines TRBV2 with TRBJ2-2; D gene ambiguous. The CDR3 has 14 residues. V shed 3 bases and J shed 0 bases, with 5 bases lying between them. CDR1 is SNHLY and CDR2 is FYNNEI in the germline V gene. In nucleotides, the CDR3 is TGTGCCAGCAGTGACCAGGCGAACACCGGGGAGCTGTTTTTT. This translates into CASSDQANTGELFF.

The chain links TRBV30 to TRBJ2-5; 8 positions match TRBD1. Germline values: CDR1 GTSNPN, CDR2 SVGIG (reference sequence). CDR3 length: 12 amino acids. V dropped 4 bases and J dropped 4; count of bases not matched to a gene: 2. CDR3: CAWTQGGETQYF. The CDR3, as DNA: TGTGCCTGGACACAGGGGGGAGAGACCCAGTACTTC.

The chain is built from TRBV5-1 and TRBJ2-5, with 7 positions matching TRBD1. CDR1 is SGHRS and CDR2 is YFSETQ in the germline V gene. The CDR3 consists of 15 residues. Trimming took 1 base from V and 7 from J; bases not matched to a gene: 10. The CDR3 loop reads CASSLTGRGCGTQYF. Written as DNA, the CDR3 is TGCGCCAGCAGCTTGACCGGCAGGGGGTGTGGGACCCAGTACTTC.

The CDR3 DNA reads TGTGCCAGCAGCCCGCGACTAGCGGGAGGCCAACCGGAGGGGGTGCAGTACTTC. It codes for CASSPRLAGGQPEGVQYF. The V and J genes are TRBV11-2 and TRBJ2-5; 13 bases fit TRBD2. V was pared by 5 bases and J by 11 bases, with 20 bases of the junction left unmatched. CDR3 length: 18 amino acids. The germline V gene encodes CDR1 SGHAT and CDR2 FQNNGV.

Only one count was recorded for this clone. The rearrangement uses TRBV19 and TRBJ1-5; no reliable D call. Germline CDR1 LNHDA, CDR2 SQIVND (reference sequence). This CDR3 has 16 amino acids. V lost 5 bases and J 4 bases, leaving 18 bases between the germline ends. DNA for the CDR3: TGTGCCAGTAGTCCAAGGAACCGAACAGATAATCAGCCCCAGCATTTT. This encodes CASSPRNRTDNQPQHF.